The sequence of this T cell receptor beta chain was determined in a study of blood T cell repertoires in COVID-19. The CDR3 length is 15 residues. With V trimmed by 3 bases and J by 6 bases, 3 bases remained unmatched. Germline V gene lookup returns CDR1 SEHNR and CDR2 FQNEAQ (reference sequence). The method was immunoSEQ multiplex PCR; TCRdb's version includes in-frame clones alone and lacks a portion of them. The profile shows about 330,000 clones, about 90% of them singletons. The J gene is TRBJ2-1, the V gene TRBV7-9, with 12 bases fitting TRBD1. The source material was PBMCs or T cells enriched from blood (not recorded which). The source is a woman under 40 who had recovered from COVID-19. The CDR3 loop reads CASSLGQGASNEQFF. The CDR3 region has the DNA TGTGCCAGCAGCTTGGGACAGGGGGCCAGCAATGAGCAGTTCTTC.